This T cell receptor beta chain appears in the sequencing data of a study of control samples from healthy donors and cancer patients. The J segment lost 2 bases and the V segment lost 3 bases, leaving 5 bases of the junction unmatched. The CDR3 is 15 amino acids. Germline V lookup: CDR1 SGHTA, CDR2 FQGNSA. Sequencing was performed with immunoSEQ multiplex PCR; in TCRdb, only in-frame clones are kept and a portion is missing. The sample consists of roughly 130,000 clones, around 90% of them appearing once. This receptor was obtained from a man between 18 and 29 years old in good health. The rearrangement links TRBV7-2 to TRBJ2-3; the match to TRBD1 covers 7 bases. What was sequenced was blood. The CDR3 region is CASSLEDRATDTQYF. Written as DNA, the CDR3 is TGTGCCAGCAGCTTGGAAGACAGGGCCACAGATACGCAGTATTTT.